This TCR beta chain was retrieved from a study of OX40 agonist ivuxolimab in advanced cancers. Notes on the study in general: Clonal expansion from baseline to week 6 occurred in both CD4+ and CD8+ T cells. Low normalized T-cell clonal expansion also characterized some of the nonresponders. In general, CD8+ T cells held more expanded clones than CD4+ did, on average.

Comment on this clone: The antigen is not known.

This CDR3 has 16 residues. Assay used: immunoSEQ multiplex PCR; TCRdb lists only in-frame clones, some missing. Of about 19,000 clones detected, around two thirds appear once; the ten largest clones hold about an eighth. Prior autoimmune disease or systemic immunosuppression barred patients. The sequencing used CD4+ or CD8+ T cells sorted from blood, collected in a trial of the OX40 agonist ivuxolimab. The chain combines TRBV21-1 with TRBJ2-7; whether TRBD2, the table's D call, matches the DNA was not checked. TRBV21-1 represents a pseudogene. The TCR originated in an adult with an advanced solid tumor such as melanoma, head and neck, liver or kidney cancer. The CDR3 is CASSKDRCRETYEQYF. Here the CDR3 DNA reads TGTGCCAGCAGCAAAGATAGGTGCCGTGAGACTTACGAGCAGTACTTC.